This T cell receptor beta chain came from a study of cytomegalovirus exposure and HLA in healthy donors. Primers for the PCR totalled 60 Vbeta and 13 Jbeta. The table came from immunoSEQ multiplex PCR; TCRdb's copy has only in-frame clones and leaves some out. Among 85,000 to 100,000 clones listed, less than 70% were seen once. Donors had nominal health at sampling but likely had unrecorded immune exposures. The specimen was PBMCs. This TCR derives from a man aged 45-60 years in good health and CMV-seronegative.

The CDR3 protein is CASSPPPGDNEQFF. CDR3 sequence (DNA): TGTGCCAGCAGCCCGCCCCCGGGTGACAATGAGCAGTTCTTC. The V call is TRBV7-9, the J call TRBJ2-1; D gene unclear. CDR3 length: 14 residues. Per germline, CDR1 SEHNR and CDR2 FQNEAQ (reference sequence). V gave up 5 bases and J gave up 5 bases, with 13 bases separating them.